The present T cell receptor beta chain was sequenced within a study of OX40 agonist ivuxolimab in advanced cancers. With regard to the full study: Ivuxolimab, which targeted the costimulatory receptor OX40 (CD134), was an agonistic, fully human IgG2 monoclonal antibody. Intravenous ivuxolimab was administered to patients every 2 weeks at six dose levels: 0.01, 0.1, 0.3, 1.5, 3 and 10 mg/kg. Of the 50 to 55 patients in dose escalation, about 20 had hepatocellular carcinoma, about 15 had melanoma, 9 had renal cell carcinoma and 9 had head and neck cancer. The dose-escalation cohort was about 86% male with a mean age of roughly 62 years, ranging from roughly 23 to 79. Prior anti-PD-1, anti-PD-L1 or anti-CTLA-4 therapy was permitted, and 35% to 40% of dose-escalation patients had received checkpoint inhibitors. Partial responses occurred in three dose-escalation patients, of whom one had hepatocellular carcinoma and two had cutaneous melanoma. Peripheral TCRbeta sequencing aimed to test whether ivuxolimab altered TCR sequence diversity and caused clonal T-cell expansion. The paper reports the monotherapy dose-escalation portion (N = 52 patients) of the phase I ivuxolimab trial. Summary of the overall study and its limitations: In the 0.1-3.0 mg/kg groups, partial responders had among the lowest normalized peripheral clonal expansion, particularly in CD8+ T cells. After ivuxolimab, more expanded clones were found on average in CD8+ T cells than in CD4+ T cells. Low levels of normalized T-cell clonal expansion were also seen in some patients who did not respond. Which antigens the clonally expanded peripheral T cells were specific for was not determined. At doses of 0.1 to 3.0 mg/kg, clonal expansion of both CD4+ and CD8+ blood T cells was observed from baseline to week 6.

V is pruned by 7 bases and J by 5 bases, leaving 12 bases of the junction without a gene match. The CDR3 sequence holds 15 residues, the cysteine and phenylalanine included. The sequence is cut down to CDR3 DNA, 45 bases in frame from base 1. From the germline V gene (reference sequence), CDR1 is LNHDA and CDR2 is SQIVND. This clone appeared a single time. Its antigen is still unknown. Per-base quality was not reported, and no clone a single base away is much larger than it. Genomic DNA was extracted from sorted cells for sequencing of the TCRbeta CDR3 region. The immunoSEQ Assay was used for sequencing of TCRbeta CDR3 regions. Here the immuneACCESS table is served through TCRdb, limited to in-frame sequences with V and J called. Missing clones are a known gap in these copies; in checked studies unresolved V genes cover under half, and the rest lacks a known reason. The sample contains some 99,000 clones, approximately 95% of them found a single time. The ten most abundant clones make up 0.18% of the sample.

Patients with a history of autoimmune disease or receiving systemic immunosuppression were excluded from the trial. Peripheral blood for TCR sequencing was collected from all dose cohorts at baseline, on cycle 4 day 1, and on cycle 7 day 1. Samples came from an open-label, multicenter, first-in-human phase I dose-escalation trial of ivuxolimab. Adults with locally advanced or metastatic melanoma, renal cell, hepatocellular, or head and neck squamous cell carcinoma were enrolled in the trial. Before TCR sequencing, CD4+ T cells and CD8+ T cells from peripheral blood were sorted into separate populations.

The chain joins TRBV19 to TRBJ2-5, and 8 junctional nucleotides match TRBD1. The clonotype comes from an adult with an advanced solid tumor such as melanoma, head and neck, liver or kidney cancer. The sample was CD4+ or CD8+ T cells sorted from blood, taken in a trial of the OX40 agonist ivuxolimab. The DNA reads TGTGCCAGTACCCCTGGGACAGGTAATGAGGAGACCCAGTACTTC. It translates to CASTPGTGNEETQYF.